The sequence of this TCR beta chain was determined in a study of PD-1 blockade in classical Hodgkin lymphoma. Study as a whole: Nivolumab 3 mg/kg was given intravenously every 2 weeks.

Time point specified: cycle 4 day 1 (C4D1), after 6 weeks of nivolumab. Brentuximab vedotin exposure varied among the patients, all of whom had relapsed after autologous stem cell transplantation. This clone has just a few counts. Its antigen is undetermined. The study, taken as a whole, reports: In CD4+ cells, TCR diversity went up significantly by C4D1, but in CD8+ cells it did not. Relative to healthy donors, newly diagnosed patients reportedly had lower baseline TCR diversity, which was reported as lower still in relapsed/refractory patients. Individuals who commenced nivolumab within less than 1 year of ASCT were excluded.

This CDR3 region has 14 residues. Between the trimmed V and J ends, which lost 5 bases and 1 base, there was a span of 11 bases. Germline V gene sequence: CDR1 KGHSH, CDR2 LQKENI. TCRdb's table, derived via immunoSEQ multiplex PCR, lists solely in-frame clones and lacks some. The table records more than 20,000 clones, 60% to 80% of them present only once. The sequence was obtained from a human donor with classical Hodgkin lymphoma. The chain combines TRBV18 with TRBJ1-1; D is possibly TRBD1 (5 bases). The sample consisted of peripheral blood mononuclear cells (PBMCs), taken before the fourth cycle of nivolumab. CDR3 protein: CASSYGGWNTEAFF. CDR3 DNA sequence: TGTGCCAGCTCATACGGGGGGTGGAACACTGAAGCTTTCTTT.